Following are 10 T cell receptor beta chains from one sample sequenced in a study of CD8 T cells in ankylosing spondylitis. TCRdb fed the 5' RACE reads into MiXCR, producing one record per CDR3 protein. The sample lists approximately 250,000 distinct CDR3 sequences, 8% to 10% seen once, with around 4.9% in the top ten. The sample was blood, either unsorted or a sorted T cell fraction (not recorded which). The origin of the receptors is a female donor with ankylosing spondylitis or in good health (not recorded which).

Many counts were recorded for this clonotype. This sequence joins TRBV20-1 and TRBJ2-1; 7 nucleotides match TRBD2. The CDR3 consists of 11 residues. The junction had 9 bases not matched to a gene; V was cut back by 4 bases and J by 15 bases. The germline V gene has CDR1 DFQATT and CDR2 SNEGSKA (reference sequence). CDR3 coding DNA: TGCAGTGCTACAACCGGGACTAAGCCGTTCTTC. It codes for CSATTGTKPFF.

This clonotype was recorded many times. The CDR3 loop is CASSPLAGVTNEQFF. CDR3 DNA sequence: TGTGCCAGCAGTCCACTAGCGGGAGTTACCAATGAGCAGTTCTTC. The rearrangement uses TRBV14 and TRBJ2-1; TRBD2 matches at 11 bases. CDR3 length: 15 amino acids. Germline trimming cut 6 bases from V and 6 bases from J; bases unmatched to any gene: 7. CDR1 is SGHDN and CDR2 is FVKESK in the germline V gene. Variable domain in full (rest from reference TRBV14 and TRBJ2-1): EAGVTQFPSHSVIEKGQTVTLRCDPISGHDNLYWYRRVMGKEIKFLLHFVKESKQDESGMPNNRFLAERTGGTYSTLKVQPAELEDSGVYFCASSPLAGVTNEQFFGPGTRLTVL.

This clonotype appeared many times. This rearrangement joins TRBV6-1 to TRBJ1-2; 7 bases line up with TRBD1. Germline loops: CDR1 MNHNS, CDR2 SASEGT. This CDR3 is 13 amino acids long. The V segment lost 7 bases and the J segment 6 bases; nucleotides outside the gene matches: 8. Here the CDR3 DNA reads TGTGCCAGCACCAAGGGGGCCCCAGATGGCTACACCTTC. It translates to CASTKGAPDGYTF.

This clonotype was seen repeatedly, ten times or more. In DNA form, the CDR3 reads TGCGCCAGCAGCTTGGAGGCCCAGGGCTCGGGTGGCGAGCAGTACTTC. Protein sequence: CASSLEAQGSGGEQYF. V and J are TRBV5-1 and TRBJ2-7; D might be TRBD1 (5 bases). Germline CDR1 SGHRS, CDR2 YFSETQ. The ends were cut back, 0 bases at V and 6 bases at J, with 19 bases in the middle. This CDR3 is built from 16 residues.

This clonotype showed up many times. This chain connects TRBV7-8 to TRBJ1-6; 7 bases match TRBD1. The V and J ends lost 5 bases and 4 bases, in that order; junction bases with no gene match: 2. This CDR3 is 14 amino acids long. Germline V gene data show CDR1 as SGHVS and CDR2 as FQNEAQ. The CDR3 region has the DNA TGTGCCAGCAGCCCGACAGGGTATAATTCACCCCTCCACTTT. It encodes CASSPTGYNSPLHF.

This clonotype was counted many times. The V and J genes are TRBV4-2 and TRBJ1-2, with D possibly matching TRBD1 (6 bases). The CDR3 covers 14 residues. The V gene's germline CDR1 is LGHNA and CDR2 YNFKEQ. The V end lost 0 bases, the J end lost 4 bases, and 9 bases lay between the germline ends. The CDR3: CASSQEGHLYGYTF. The CDR3 bases are TGTGCCAGCAGCCAAGAGGGACACCTCTATGGCTACACCTTC.

In its sample, this clonotype was seen many times. The chain recombines TRBV5-1 with TRBJ2-3; 8 bases are shared with TRBD1. The CDR3 contains 16 residues. Looked up from germline, CDR1 is SGHRS and CDR2 is YFSETQ. V lost 2 bases and J lost 3; bases outside the gene matches: 8. The CDR3 DNA reads as TGCGCCAGCAGCTTCCAAGGACAGGGTAGTACAGATACGCAGTATTTT. This codes for CASSFQGQGSTDTQYF. Looking up the rest from reference TRBV5-1 and TRBJ2-3 gives the full variable domain: KAGVTQTPRYLIKTRGQQVTLSCSPISGHRSVSWYQQTPGQGLQFLFEYFSETQRNKGNFPGRFSGRQFSNSRSEMNVSTLELGDSALYLCASSFQGQGSTDTQYFGPGTRLTVL.

This clonotype was seen many times. The gene calls are TRBV6-2 or TRBV6-3 and TRBJ2-3; 7 bases are a match to TRBD2. J lost 4 bases, V lost 5 bases, and 6 bases had no gene match. The CDR3 runs to 14 residues. Germline V CDR1 and CDR2: MNHEY, SVGEGT. The CDR3 bases are TGTGCCAGCAGTCTCGCGGGAGTGGCAGATACGCAGTATTTT. This encodes CASSLAGVADTQYF.

Many counts were recorded for this clonotype. J is TRBJ1-2 and V is TRBV30; D ambiguous. This CDR3 has 13 amino acids. Trimming removed 2 bases at V and 6 bases at J, with 13 bases between. In germline, CDR1 is GTSNPN, CDR2 SVGIG (reference sequence). The CDR3 loop is CAWSPSGENGYTF. The CDR3 nucleotides are TGTGCCTGGAGTCCTAGCGGGGAAAATGGCTACACCTTC.

This clonotype was seen at least ten times. The chain uses TRBV9 and TRBJ2-1, with 7 bases that match TRBD2. This CDR3 is built from 17 residues. CDR1 is SGDLS, CDR2 YYNGEE, per germline. V dropped 0 bases and J dropped 4; count of bases not matched to a gene: 10. Written as DNA, the CDR3 is TGTGCCAGCAGCGTAGGGGGAGGGCAGAACCCGTACAATGAGCAGTTCTTC. This sequence encodes CASSVGGGQNPYNEQFF.